The next 32 T cell receptor beta chains were all read from a single sample in a study of T cells in Graves' hyperthyroidism and ophthalmopathy. Regions amplified from RNA transcripts were the TCR beta CDR3 regions. HTBI primers were the set used in a first-round RT-PCR of the TCR CDR3. TCRdb fed the multiplex PCR reads into MiXCR, producing one record per CDR3 protein. Found here are hundreds of thousands of distinct CDR3 sequences, about 15% of them singletons; the top ten hold about 12%. What was sequenced was blood. These receptors all stem from a woman between 45 and 60 years old with Graves' ophthalmopathy.

The table lists this clonotype with many counts. The CDR3 spells CASSYRRGYTDTQYF. Here the CDR3 DNA reads TGTGCCAGCAGCTATCGGCGGGGGTACACAGATACGCAGTATTTT. The gene calls are TRBV28 and TRBJ2-3; TRBD2 aligns across 7 bases. Trimming took 6 bases from V and 2 from J; bases not matched to a gene: 8. The CDR3 consists of 15 residues. Germline CDR1 reads MDHEN; CDR2 reads SYDVKM.

Many counts were recorded for this clonotype. This rearrangement joins TRBV4-3 to TRBJ2-3; 7 nucleotides line up with TRBD2. V was clipped by 0 bases and J by 4 bases; unmatched bases: 7. The CDR3 is 16 amino acids. The V gene's germline CDR1 is LGHNA and CDR2 YSLEER. The CDR3 region has the DNA TGCGCCAGCAGCCAAGAAGGCGGGACTAAGTCAGATACGCAGTATTTT. As protein: CASSQEGGTKSDTQYF.

This clonotype was detected only a few times. The chain couples TRBV12-3 or TRBV12-4 to TRBJ2-3; the match to TRBD2 covers 11 bases. The CDR3 loop spans 20 amino acids. The V segment lost 1 base and the J segment 6 bases; nucleotides outside the gene matches: 18. CDR3 in amino acids: CASSLDRFGVAGGPMDTQYF. CDR3 bases: TGTGCCAGCAGTTTAGATAGGTTTGGCGTAGCGGGAGGGCCAATGGATACGCAGTATTTT.

The table lists this clonotype with a few counts. A much larger clone lies one base from this, so it may be a read error. The chain uses TRBV18 and TRBJ1-6; TRBD1 matches at 8 bases. Losses at the gene ends were 2 bases for V and 11 bases for J; bases not matched to a gene: 8. The V gene's germline CDR1 is KGHSH and CDR2 LQKENI. This CDR3 spans 15 amino acids. CDR3 nucleotides: TGTGCCAGCTCACCATCCGCCAGGGGGCTCCCACCCCTCCACTTT. Translating gives CASSPSARGLPPLHF.

The table lists this clonotype with many counts. This chain connects TRBV7-2 to TRBJ2-2; TRBD2 matches 7 bases. Trimming at V came to 4 bases and at J to 7 bases, leaving 6 bases not matched to a gene. The germline CDR1 and CDR2 sequences are SGHTA and FQGNSA. CDR3 length: 14 residues. The CDR3, as DNA: TGTGCCAGCAGCTCTAGCGGTGCCATCGGGGAGCTGTTTTTT. Translating it yields CASSSSGAIGELFF.

This clonotype was counted at least ten times. The CDR3, as DNA: TGCAGTGCTAGGGGGGTTGAAAAACTGTTTTTT. It yields the protein CSARGVEKLFF. V gene TRBV20-1 combines with J gene TRBJ1-4, with a tentative D call TRBD1 (5 bases). The V end was cut by 3 bases, the J end by 7 bases, with 6 bases between. The CDR3 has 11 residues. Germline CDR1 and CDR2: DFQATT and SNEGSKA (reference sequence).

This clonotype was seen at least ten times. The genes are TRBV12-3 or TRBV12-4 and TRBJ1-5; no firm D call. Trimming shortened V by 3 bases and J by 5 bases, and 11 bases separated the two germline ends. The CDR3 spans 14 residues. CDR3 coding DNA: TGTGCCAGCAGTTTGGGAGGGCTCCATCAGCCCCAGCATTTT. It encodes CASSLGGLHQPQHF.

This clonotype was detected many times. The genes are TRBV28 and TRBJ1-5; D unresolved. Germline lookup yields CDR1 MDHEN and CDR2 SYDVKM. Deletions cut 4 bases from V and 5 bases from J, with 6 bases between. This CDR3 contains 12 residues. CDR3 DNA: TGTGCCAGCAGTTCACGTTATCAGCCCCAGCATTTT. It is translated as CASSSRYQPQHF.

In this sample, this clonotype turned up many times. The V call is TRBV20-1, the J call TRBJ2-1; 7 bases map to TRBD2. Germline trimming cut 1 base from V and 2 bases from J; bases unmatched to any gene: 5. The CDR3 sequence is 15 residues long. Germline CDR1 and CDR2: DFQATT and SNEGSKA (reference sequence). The CDR3 region is CSARVAGRAYNEQFF. Here the CDR3 DNA reads TGCAGTGCTAGAGTTGCGGGGAGGGCCTACAATGAGCAGTTCTTC.

This clonotype was found many times. The chain couples TRBV2 to TRBJ1-1; D is undetermined. The V end was cut by 9 bases, the J end by 6 bases, with 17 bases between. The germline gives CDR1 SNHLY, CDR2 FYNNEI. This CDR3 is 13 amino acids long. The CDR3 coding sequence is TGTGCCAGAAGCATTGGTCCGAGAGCTGAAGCTTTCTTT. Amino acids: CARSIGPRAEAFF.

This clonotype was counted a few times. The chain carries TRBV10-3 and TRBJ2-7; D is undetermined. The CDR3 covers 14 residues. V dropped 0 bases and J dropped 0 bases, with 6 bases sitting between them. The germline V gene has CDR1 ENHRY and CDR2 SYGVKD. CDR3 nucleotides: TGTGCCATCAGTGAGTCTAGGAGCTCCTACGAGCAGTACTTC. Translated: CAISESRSSYEQYF.

In regard to this clonotype: This clone may be a read error of a much larger clone one base away. This chain links TRBV7-6 with TRBJ2-1, with unresolved D. The CDR3 is 16 amino acids. V gave up 4 bases and J gave up 5 bases, with 18 bases separating them. Germline CDR1 SGHVS, CDR2 FNYEAQ. CDR3: CASSSSEYQSHNEQFF. CDR3 sequence (DNA): TGTGCCAGCAGCTCCTCGGAGTATCAAAGCCACAATGAGCAGTTCTTC.

The chain couples TRBV19 to TRBJ1-2; the match to TRBD1 covers 7 bases. The CDR3 totals 18 residues. The junction had 21 bases not matched to a gene; V was cut back by 5 bases and J by 6 bases. Germline values: CDR1 LNHDA, CDR2 SQIVND (reference sequence). CDR3 sequence (DNA): TGTGCCAGTAGTCTAGCGACTGGGACAGCCACATTAAGGGATGGCTACACCTTC. It codes for CASSLATGTATLRDGYTF.

In this sample, this clonotype turned up many times. The chain links TRBV3-1 to TRBJ1-1; 7 bases are shared with TRBD1. The CDR3 consists of 14 residues. Looked up from germline, CDR1 is LGHDT and CDR2 is YNNKEL (reference sequence). Trimming took 3 bases from V and 1 from J; bases not matched to a gene: 2. The CDR3 is CASSQGDRNTEAFF. The DNA of the CDR3 is TGTGCCAGCAGCCAGGGGGACAGGAACACTGAAGCTTTCTTT.

The table lists this clonotype with a few counts. The chain has TRBV7-3 and TRBJ2-6; a possible D gene is TRBD2 (5 bases). The CDR3 has 16 residues. Deletions cut 5 bases from V and 0 bases from J, with 11 bases between. Germline values: CDR1 SGHTA, CDR2 FQGTGA. CDR3 bases: TGTGCCAGCAGCCCCGCGGGTTCCTCTGGGGCCAACGTCCTGACTTTC. Translating it yields CASSPAGSSGANVLTF.

This clonotype was observed many times. V usage is TRBV20-1 and J usage is TRBJ2-5; the D call may be TRBD1 or TRBD2 (5 bases each). Germline loops: CDR1 DFQATT, CDR2 SNEGSKA (reference sequence). This CDR3 has 13 residues. The ends were cut back, 3 bases at V and 3 bases at J, with 11 bases in the middle. CDR3 amino acids: CSASPGTEETQYF. In DNA form, the CDR3 reads TGCAGTGCTAGTCCCGGGACGGAAGAGACCCAGTACTTC.

V is TRBV27 and J is TRBJ2-1, with D maybe TRBD2 (6 bases). The germline gives CDR1 MNHEY, CDR2 SMNVEV (reference sequence). Trimming stripped 2 bases from V and 8 bases from J, with 19 bases between. This CDR3 is built from 16 residues. CDR3 loop: CASSLNGEEGRDEQFF. CDR3 in DNA: TGTGCCAGCAGTTTAAACGGGGAGGAGGGGCGCGATGAGCAGTTCTTC.

This clonotype was picked up many times. The chain is built from TRBV5-1 and TRBJ1-6; D is ambiguous. Germline V CDR1 and CDR2: SGHRS, YFSETQ. The CDR3 has 16 amino acids. V lost 3 bases and J lost 7, with 17 bases in between. CDR3 nucleotides: TGCGCCAGCAGCTCGGAAGGTGGGGTTGAGAATTCACCCCTCCACTTT. Translated, it gives CASSSEGGVENSPLHF.

This clonotype was seen more than once but under ten times. DNA of the CDR3: TGTGCCAGCAGCTTAGGTTCGCTAGCGGGATTTGAGACCCAGTACTTC. Its translation is CASSLGSLAGFETQYF. V gene TRBV7-2 combines with J gene TRBJ2-5, with 9 bases matching TRBD2. Trimming cost V 1 base and J 5 bases; bases outside gene matches: 8. The CDR3 totals 16 residues. Germline CDR1 SGHTA, CDR2 FQGNSA.

This chain joins TRBV7-2 and TRBJ2-3; D assignment may be TRBD1 or TRBD2 (5 bases each). The length of the CDR3 is 14 residues. The V gene's germline CDR1 is SGHTA and CDR2 FQGNSA. With 2 bases removed from V and 2 bases from J, the gap between germline ends came to 8 bases. The CDR3 loop is CASSLMGDTDTQYF. CDR3 in DNA: TGTGCCAGCAGCTTAATGGGGGACACAGATACGCAGTATTTT.

This clonotype has a count of ten or more. The chain employs TRBV9 and TRBJ2-7; D possibly corresponds to TRBD1 (6 bases). The CDR3 runs to 14 residues. The germline V and J ends were trimmed by 0 bases and 0 bases, with 7 bases remaining between them. Germline V gene sequence: CDR1 SGDLS, CDR2 YYNGEE. CDR3 region: CASSVEQGSYEQYF. DNA for the CDR3: TGTGCCAGCAGCGTAGAACAGGGCTCCTACGAGCAGTACTTC.

This clonotype was counted many times. This rearrangement joins TRBV14 to TRBJ2-7; D might be TRBD2 (6 bases). This CDR3 contains 16 residues. CDR1 SGHDN and CDR2 FVKESK come from the germline V gene. With 4 bases removed from V and 1 base from J, the gap between germline ends came to 17 bases. The CDR3, as DNA: TGTGCCAGCAGCCGCAAAATGGGCGGGACGTCCTACGAGCAGTACTTC. Amino acids: CASSRKMGGTSYEQYF. The whole variable domain, remainder taken from reference TRBV14 and TRBJ2-7, is EAGVTQFPSHSVIEKGQTVTLRCDPISGHDNLYWYRRVMGKEIKFLLHFVKESKQDESGMPNNRFLAERTGGTYSTLKVQPAELEDSGVYFCASSRKMGGTSYEQYFGPGTRLTVT.

The table lists this clonotype with a few counts. The rearrangement links TRBV28 to TRBJ2-7; a weak D match, TRBD2 (7 bases). Germline V lookup: CDR1 MDHEN, CDR2 SYDVKM. This CDR3 is 13 amino acids long. The V gene lost 7 bases and the J gene lost 7 bases, with 17 bases spanning the gap. This CDR3 reads CASIRTGGLEQYF. As DNA, the CDR3 is TGTGCCAGCATCCGAACGGGGGGCTTAGAGCAGTACTTC. The full variable domain, in which reference TRBV28 and TRBJ2-7 provide the parts outside the CDR3, is DVKVTQSSRYLVKRTGEKVFLECVQDMDHENMFWYRQDPGLGLRLIYFSYDVKMKEKGDIPEGYSVSREKKERFSLILESASTNQTSMYLCASIRTGGLEQYFGPGTRLTVT.

This clonotype occurred a few times. Just one base apart from a much larger clone, this may be a read error. The rearrangement uses TRBV5-1 and TRBJ2-7, with 10 nucleotides matching TRBD1. Germline values: CDR1 SGHRS, CDR2 YFSETQ. With V trimmed by 0 bases and J by 9 bases, 9 bases remained unmatched. This CDR3 is 15 amino acids long. DNA for the CDR3: TGCGCCAGCAGCTTGGTGGGACAGGGGTCCGACGGGCAGTACTTC. Its translation: CASSLVGQGSDGQYF.

Many counts were recorded for this clonotype. The rearrangement uses TRBV12-3 or TRBV12-4 and TRBJ1-1, with D tentatively TRBD1 (6 bases). V was trimmed by 5 bases and J by 1 base, leaving 14 bases between them. This CDR3 contains 15 residues. CDR3 sequence (DNA): TGTGCCAGCAGTACCACCGCGACAGGGAACACTGAAGCTTTCTTT. It codes for CASSTTATGNTEAFF.

The CDR3 nucleotides read TGTGCCAGCAGTTTGTCAGCCAGCTATGGCTACACCTTC. It encodes CASSLSASYGYTF. This chain joins TRBV28 and TRBJ1-2; D is unresolved. Germline CDR1 MDHEN, CDR2 SYDVKM. There are 13 residues in the CDR3. With 3 bases removed from V and 4 bases from J, the gap between germline ends came to 9 bases.

This clonotype showed up many times. The gene calls are TRBV2 and TRBJ1-1; a weak D match, TRBD1 (5 bases). The CDR3 sequence is 19 residues long. V lost 5 bases, J lost 3 bases, and 28 bases lay in between. The germline gives CDR1 SNHLY, CDR2 FYNNEI. The CDR3 nucleotides are TGTGCCAGCAGTACGGATCCGGGCGGGGGATTAGTTTGGGACACTGAAGCTTTCTTT. Translation: CASSTDPGGGLVWDTEAFF.

The CDR3 protein is CASSADRGYDQPQHF. CDR3 nucleotide sequence: TGTGCCAGCAGTGCGGACAGGGGGTACGATCAGCCCCAGCATTTT. This chain uses TRBV2 with TRBJ1-5; 10 bases line up with TRBD1. The CDR3 has 15 amino acids. Germline assignment: CDR1 SNHLY and CDR2 FYNNEI. After removal of 4 bases from V and 5 bases from J, the junction contained 5 bases not matched to a gene.

This clonotype came up many times. This chain uses TRBV6-1 with TRBJ2-2, with TRBD1 as a possible D gene (5 bases). Germline V lookup: CDR1 MNHNS, CDR2 SASEGT. V lost 6 bases to trimming and J lost 5 bases, with 22 bases between them. CDR3 length equals 17 residues. The CDR3 is CASSNNFPQGWTGELFF. In DNA form, the CDR3 reads TGTGCCAGCAGCAATAACTTCCCTCAGGGTTGGACCGGGGAGCTGTTTTTT.

In its sample, this clonotype was seen many times. The chain combines TRBV2 with TRBJ1-4, with 9 positions matching TRBD1. The CDR3 runs to 15 residues. V gave up 7 bases and J gave up 7 bases; unmatched junction bases: 10. Germline-derived CDR1 and CDR2 are SNHLY and FYNNEI. This chain's CDR3 is CASILTGGASEKLFF. The DNA for the CDR3 is TGTGCCAGCATATTAACAGGGGGCGCCTCTGAAAAACTGTTTTTT.

V gene TRBV25-1 combines with J gene TRBJ1-5; a weak D match, TRBD1 (5 bases). Trimming took off 4 bases at V and 5 bases at J, with 9 bases between the two ends. The germline gives CDR1 MGHDK, CDR2 SYGVNS. The CDR3 has 13 amino acids. The CDR3: CASSGWGDQPQHF. For the CDR3, the DNA is TGTGCCAGCAGTGGATGGGGGGATCAGCCCCAGCATTTT.

This chain connects TRBV19 to TRBJ2-4; D gene ambiguous. The CDR3 totals 16 residues. V lost 2 bases and J 8 bases, leaving 19 bases between the germline ends. In germline, CDR1 is LNHDA, CDR2 SQIVND (reference sequence). CDR3 coding DNA: TGTGCCAGTAGTATACGTCGGTCCCCAGGTGGGGACATTCAGTACTTC. Amino acids: CASSIRRSPGGDIQYF.